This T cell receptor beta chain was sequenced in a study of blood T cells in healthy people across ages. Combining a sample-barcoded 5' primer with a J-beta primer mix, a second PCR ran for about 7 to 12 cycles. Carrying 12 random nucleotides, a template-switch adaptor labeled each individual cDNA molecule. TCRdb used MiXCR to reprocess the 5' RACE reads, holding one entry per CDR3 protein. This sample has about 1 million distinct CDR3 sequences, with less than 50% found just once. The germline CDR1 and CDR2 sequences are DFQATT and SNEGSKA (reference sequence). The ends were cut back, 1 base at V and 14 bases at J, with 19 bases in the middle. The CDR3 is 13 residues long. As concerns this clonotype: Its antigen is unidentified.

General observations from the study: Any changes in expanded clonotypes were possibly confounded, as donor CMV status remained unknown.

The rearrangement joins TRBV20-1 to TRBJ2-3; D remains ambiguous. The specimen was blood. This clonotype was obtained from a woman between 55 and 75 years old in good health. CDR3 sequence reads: CSARGPRRQDAYF. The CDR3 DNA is TGCAGTGCTAGAGGTCCCCGCCGTCAAGACGCGTATTTT.